This T cell receptor beta chain was observed in a study of siplizumab effects on memory and regulatory T cells. Regarding the study as a whole: Under siplizumab, an average approximately 69% of mappable alloreactive CD4+ clones were Treg-derived, compared with roughly 27% in controls. Naive T cell populations appeared to exhibit greater diversity than memory cells and appeared to be major alloresponse contributors. Alloreactive sequences traceable to unstimulated CD4+ memory cells were significantly reduced by siplizumab.

Remarks on this clone: Its antigen is unknown.

The assay looked at approximately 10^5 TCR templates in each sample. This table comes from immunoSEQ multiplex PCR, and its TCRdb copy is limited to in-frame clones, with some not included. The table shows over 80,000 clones, with 87% occurring only once. This CDR3 has 12 amino acids. Per the germline V gene, CDR1 is SGHTS and CDR2 is YDEGEE. With 4 bases removed from V and 5 bases from J, the gap between germline ends came to 9 bases. The rearrangement joins TRBV5-8 to TRBJ1-2; tentative D call: TRBD1 (5 bases). The TCR comes from a human donor in good health. Sequencing used Tregs sorted from blood. CDR3 DNA sequence: TGTGCCAGCAGCCCGGGACCTTATGGCTACACCTTC. Translated, it gives CASSPGPYGYTF.